The sequence of this T cell receptor beta chain was determined in a study of blood T cell repertoires in COVID-19. With regard to this clone: Other DNA sequences in this sample translate to the same CDR3.

Measured with immunoSEQ multiplex PCR; TCRdb has only the in-frame clones, and not every one. The sample carries about 350,000 clones, approximately 89% recorded once. In Seattle, patients joined the study during active infection and were tracked longitudinally. The CDR3 consists of 11 residues. Germline V lookup: CDR1 MDHEN, CDR2 SYDVKM. The V and J ends lost 5 bases and 7 bases respectively, with 8 bases between them. Specimen: peripheral blood. The J gene is TRBJ1-2, the V gene TRBV28; D is uncertain. This clonotype was obtained from a woman aged 60-75 years with COVID-19, enrolled during active disease. CDR3 DNA: TGTGCCAGCAGTAGGACTCGTGGCTACACCTTC. This codes for CASSRTRGYTF.